This record concerns one T cell receptor (beta chain) sequence. The entry originates in a study of blood T cell repertoires in COVID-19. Study background: Sites across the United States, Italy and Spain contributed samples from acute and convalescent COVID-19. Nucleic acid was either cDNA or gDNA, and it came from T cells, B-cell-depleted T cells, or PBMCs.

Methods used by the authors: Nucleated cell number was recorded as an estimate derived from reference gene primer amplification. Clones were read by immunoSEQ multiplex PCR, and TCRdb kept only the in-frame ones, dropping some. For V, J and clone size, that table is used; D and trimming come from the DNA. The table records some 170,000 clones, around 81% of them present only once. Germline V gene sequence: CDR1 SGHDT, CDR2 YYEEEE. CDR3 length: 16 residues. V was clipped by 0 bases and J by 6 bases; unmatched bases: 8. The chain recombines TRBV5-6 with TRBJ2-2; 7 bases line up with TRBD2. The sequenced sample consisted of peripheral blood. The sequence came from a man aged 60-69 years with active or convalescent COVID-19. CDR3 sequence (DNA): TGTGCCAGCAGCTTGGGCGGGAGCTTCCTACCCGGGGAGCTGTTTTTT. Amino acid sequence: CASSLGGSFLPGELFF.